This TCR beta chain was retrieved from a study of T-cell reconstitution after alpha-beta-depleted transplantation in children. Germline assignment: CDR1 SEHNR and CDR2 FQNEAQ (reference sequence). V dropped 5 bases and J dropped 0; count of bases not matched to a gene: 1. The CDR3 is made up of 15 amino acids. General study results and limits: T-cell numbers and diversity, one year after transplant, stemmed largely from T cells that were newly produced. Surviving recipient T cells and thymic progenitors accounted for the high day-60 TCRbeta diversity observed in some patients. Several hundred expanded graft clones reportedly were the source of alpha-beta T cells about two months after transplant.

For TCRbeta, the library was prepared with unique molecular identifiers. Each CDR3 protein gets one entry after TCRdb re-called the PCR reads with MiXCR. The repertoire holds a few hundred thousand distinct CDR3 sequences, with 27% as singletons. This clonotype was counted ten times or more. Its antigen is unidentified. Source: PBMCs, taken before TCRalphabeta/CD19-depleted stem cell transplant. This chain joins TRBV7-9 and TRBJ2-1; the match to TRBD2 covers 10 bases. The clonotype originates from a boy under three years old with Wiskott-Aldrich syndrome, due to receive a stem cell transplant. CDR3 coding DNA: TGTGCCAGCAGCGCTAGCGGGAGCTCCTACAATGAGCAGTTCTTC. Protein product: CASSASGSSYNEQFF.